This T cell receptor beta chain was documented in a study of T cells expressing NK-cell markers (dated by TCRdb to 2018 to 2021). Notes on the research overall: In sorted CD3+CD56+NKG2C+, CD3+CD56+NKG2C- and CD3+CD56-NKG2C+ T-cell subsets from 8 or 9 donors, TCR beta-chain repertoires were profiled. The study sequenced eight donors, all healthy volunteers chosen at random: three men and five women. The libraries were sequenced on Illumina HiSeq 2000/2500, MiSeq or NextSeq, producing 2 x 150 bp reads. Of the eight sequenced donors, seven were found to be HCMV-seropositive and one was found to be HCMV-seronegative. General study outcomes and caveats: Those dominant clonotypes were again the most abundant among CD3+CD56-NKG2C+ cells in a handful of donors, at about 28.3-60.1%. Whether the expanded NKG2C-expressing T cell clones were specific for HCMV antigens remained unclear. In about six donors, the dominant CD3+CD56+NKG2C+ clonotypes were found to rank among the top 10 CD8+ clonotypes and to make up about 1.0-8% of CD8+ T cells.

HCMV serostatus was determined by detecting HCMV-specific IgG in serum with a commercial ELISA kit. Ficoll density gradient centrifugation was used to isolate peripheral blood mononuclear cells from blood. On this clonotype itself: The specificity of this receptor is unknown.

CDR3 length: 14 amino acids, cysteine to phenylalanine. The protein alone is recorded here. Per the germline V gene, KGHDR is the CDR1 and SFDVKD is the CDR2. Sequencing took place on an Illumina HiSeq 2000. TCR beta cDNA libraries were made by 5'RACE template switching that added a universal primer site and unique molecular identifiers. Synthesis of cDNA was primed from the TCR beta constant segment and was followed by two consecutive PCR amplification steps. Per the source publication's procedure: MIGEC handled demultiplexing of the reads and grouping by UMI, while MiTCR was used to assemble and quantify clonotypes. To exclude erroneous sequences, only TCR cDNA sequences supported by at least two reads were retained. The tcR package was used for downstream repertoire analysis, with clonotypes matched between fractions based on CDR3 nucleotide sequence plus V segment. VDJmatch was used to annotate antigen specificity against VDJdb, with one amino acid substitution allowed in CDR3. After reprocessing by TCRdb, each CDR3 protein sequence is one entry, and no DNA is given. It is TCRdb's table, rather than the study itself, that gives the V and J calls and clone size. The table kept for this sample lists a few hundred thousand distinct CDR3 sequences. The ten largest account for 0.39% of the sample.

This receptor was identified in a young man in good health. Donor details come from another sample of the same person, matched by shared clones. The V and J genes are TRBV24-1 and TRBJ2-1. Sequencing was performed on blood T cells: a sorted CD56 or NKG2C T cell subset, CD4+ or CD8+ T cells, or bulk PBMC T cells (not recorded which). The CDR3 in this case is CATSDLVTYNEQFF.